The T cell receptor (beta chain) under discussion was sequenced for a study of T cell changes during pregnancy in multiple sclerosis. This clone is a singleton in its sample. The same CDR3 can be traced to other DNA sequences in this sample. TCRdb's table, derived via immunoSEQ multiplex PCR, lists solely in-frame clones and lacks some. The table has approximately 40,000 clones, approximately 92% seen once. Per the germline V gene, CDR1 is SGHNT and CDR2 is YYREEE (reference sequence). This CDR3 spans 14 amino acids. The V and J ends lost 2 bases and 9 bases, in that order; junction bases with no gene match: 8.

J is TRBJ2-1 and V is TRBV5-4; TRBD1 matches at 7 bases. The sequence came from a female donor with multiple sclerosis, enrolled in a pregnancy study. The input for sequencing was CD4+ T cells from peripheral blood mononuclear cells, taken before pregnancy. The DNA for the CDR3 is TGTGCCAGCAGCTTAGCTACCGGACAGGCTGAGCAGTTCTTC. This gives the protein CASSLATGQAEQFF.